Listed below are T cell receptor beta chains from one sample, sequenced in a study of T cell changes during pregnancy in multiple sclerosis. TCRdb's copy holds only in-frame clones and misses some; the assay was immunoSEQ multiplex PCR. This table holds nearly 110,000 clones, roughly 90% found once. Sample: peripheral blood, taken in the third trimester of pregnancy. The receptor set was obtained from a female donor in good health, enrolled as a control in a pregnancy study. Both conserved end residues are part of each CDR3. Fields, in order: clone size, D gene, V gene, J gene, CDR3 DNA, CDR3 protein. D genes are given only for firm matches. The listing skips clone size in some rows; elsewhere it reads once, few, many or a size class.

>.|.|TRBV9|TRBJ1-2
TGTGCCAGCAGCTCGAGCCACGGGGGGCCCACGCCCGGCTACACCTTC
CASSSSHGGPTPGYTF
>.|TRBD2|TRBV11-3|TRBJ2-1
TGTGCCAGCAGCTTAAGTGTGATATTTAGCGGGGGAAAGAATGAGCAGTTCTTC
CASSLSVIFSGGKNEQFF
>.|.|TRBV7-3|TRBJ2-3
TGTGCCAGCAGCTTAACTACTGGCGGGAATACGCAGTATTTT
CASSLTTGGNTQYF
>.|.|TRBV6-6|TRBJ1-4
TGTGCCAGCAGTTACTCGAACAGGATAGGCGAAAAACTGTTTTTT
CASSYSNRIGEKLFF
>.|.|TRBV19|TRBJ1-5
TGTGCCAGTAATTCGGACGGGAACTTTTATAGCAATCAGCCCCAGCATTTT
CASNSDGNFYSNQPQHF
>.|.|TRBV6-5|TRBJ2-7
TGTGCCAGCAGTCCTGGACAGACCTACGAGCAGTACTTC
CASSPGQTYEQYF
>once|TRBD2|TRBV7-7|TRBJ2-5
TGTGCTAGCAGCTTAGGAGGACTAGCGGAAGAGACCCAGTACTTC
CASSLGGLAEETQYF
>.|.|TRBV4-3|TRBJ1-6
TGCGCCAGCAGCCAAGATGTGTTAGGGGCGGATAATTCACCCCTCCACTTT
CASSQDVLGADNSPLHF
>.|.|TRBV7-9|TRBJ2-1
TGTGCCAGCAGCAGACCCCCTACAGGGAGCTCCTACAATGAGCAGTTCTTC
CASSRPPTGSSYNEQFF
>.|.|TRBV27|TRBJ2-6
TGTGCCAGCAGTTCGACAGAATCCTCTGGGGCCAACGTCCTGACTTTC
CASSSTESSGANVLTF
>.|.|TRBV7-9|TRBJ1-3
TGTGCCAGCAGCTTAAGGTCAGGGGAATCTGGAAACACCATATATTTT
CASSLRSGESGNTIYF
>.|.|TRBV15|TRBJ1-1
TGTGCCACCAGCAGGTCCCCTGGAGGAACCATGAACACTGAAGCTTTCTTT
CATSRSPGGTMNTEAFF
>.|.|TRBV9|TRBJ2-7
TGTGCCAGCAGGGGGGAGGAATCCTACGAGCAGTACTTC
CASRGEESYEQYF
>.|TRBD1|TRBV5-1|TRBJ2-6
TGCGCCAGCGCCGGGACAGGAGTCTCTGGGGCCAACGTCCTGACTTTC
CASAGTGVSGANVLTF
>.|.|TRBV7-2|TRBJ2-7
TGTGCCAGCAGCTCGACTTCGACCTACGAGCAGTACTTC
CASSSTSTYEQYF
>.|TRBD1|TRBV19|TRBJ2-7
TGTGCCAGTAGTATTGGTAGGACAGGAGCCTACGAGCAGTACTTC
CASSIGRTGAYEQYF
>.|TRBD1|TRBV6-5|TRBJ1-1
TGTTCCATAAGAGCCCCCGGACAGGGAGGCACTGAAGCTTTCTTT
CSIRAPGQGGTEAFF
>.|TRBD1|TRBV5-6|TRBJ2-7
TGTGCCAGCAGCCCCGACAGGGGATCCTACGAGCAGTACTTC
CASSPDRGSYEQYF
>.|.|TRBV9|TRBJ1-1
TGTGCCAGCAGCCCCAACATGGGAGAAAACACTGAAGCTTTCTTT
CASSPNMGENTEAFF
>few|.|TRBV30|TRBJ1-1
TGTGCCTGGAGTGTAGGCCCGGGGAAGCCTGAAGCTTTCTTT
CAWSVGPGKPEAFF
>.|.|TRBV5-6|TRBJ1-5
TGTGCCAGCAGCTTGGGGACAGCTTTCAATCAGCCCCAGCATTTT
CASSLGTAFNQPQHF
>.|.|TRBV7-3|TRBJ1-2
TGTGCCAGCAGCCCACGCGGGGTGGCTGGCTACACCTTC
CASSPRGVAGYTF